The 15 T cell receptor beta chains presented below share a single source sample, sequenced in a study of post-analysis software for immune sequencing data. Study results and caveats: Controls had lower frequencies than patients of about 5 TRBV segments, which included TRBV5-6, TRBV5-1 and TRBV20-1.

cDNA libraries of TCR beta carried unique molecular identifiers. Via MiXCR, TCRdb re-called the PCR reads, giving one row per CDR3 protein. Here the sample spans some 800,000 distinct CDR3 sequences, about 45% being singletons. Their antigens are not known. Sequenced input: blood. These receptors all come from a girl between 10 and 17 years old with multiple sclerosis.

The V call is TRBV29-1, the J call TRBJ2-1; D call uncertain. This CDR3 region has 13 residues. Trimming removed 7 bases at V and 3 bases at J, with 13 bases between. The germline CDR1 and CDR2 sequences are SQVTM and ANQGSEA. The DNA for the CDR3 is TGCAGCGCCTTCCAAAGCGTCTACAATGAGCAGTTCTTC. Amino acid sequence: CSAFQSVYNEQFF.

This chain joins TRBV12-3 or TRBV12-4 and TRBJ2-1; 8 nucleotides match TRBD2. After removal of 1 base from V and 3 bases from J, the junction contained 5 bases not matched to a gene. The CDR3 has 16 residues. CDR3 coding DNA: TGTGCCAGCAGTTTAGGACTAGCGCACGACTACAATGAGCAGTTCTTC. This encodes CASSLGLAHDYNEQFF.

CDR3: CASSLTRRVGTEAFF. The CDR3 bases are TGTGCCAGCAGTTTAACCCGTAGGGTGGGCACTGAAGCTTTCTTT. The chain combines TRBV28 with TRBJ1-1; D remains unclear. CDR3 size: 15 residues. The germline CDR1 and CDR2 sequences are MDHEN and SYDVKM. Between the trimmed V and J ends, which lost 2 bases and 4 bases, there was a span of 14 bases.

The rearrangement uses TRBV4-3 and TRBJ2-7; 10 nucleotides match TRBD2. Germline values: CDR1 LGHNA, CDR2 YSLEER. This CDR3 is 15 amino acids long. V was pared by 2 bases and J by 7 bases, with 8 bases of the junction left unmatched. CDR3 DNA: TGCGCCAGCAGCCAAACAGCGGGAGGGCCGGGGGAGCAGTACTTC. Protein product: CASSQTAGGPGEQYF.

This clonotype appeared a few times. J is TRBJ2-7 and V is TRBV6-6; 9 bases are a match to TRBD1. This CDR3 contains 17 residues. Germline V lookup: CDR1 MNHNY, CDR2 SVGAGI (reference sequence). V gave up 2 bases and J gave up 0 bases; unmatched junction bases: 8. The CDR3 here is CASSYPSGTGNSYEQYF. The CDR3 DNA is TGTGCCAGCAGTTACCCATCCGGGACAGGGAACTCCTACGAGCAGTACTTC.

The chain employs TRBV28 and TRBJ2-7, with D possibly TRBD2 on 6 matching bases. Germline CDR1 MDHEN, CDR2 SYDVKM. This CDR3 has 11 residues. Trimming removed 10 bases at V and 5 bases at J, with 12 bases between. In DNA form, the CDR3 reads TGTGCCACCTTGGGGGAGGACGAGCAGTACTTC. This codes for CATLGEDEQYF.

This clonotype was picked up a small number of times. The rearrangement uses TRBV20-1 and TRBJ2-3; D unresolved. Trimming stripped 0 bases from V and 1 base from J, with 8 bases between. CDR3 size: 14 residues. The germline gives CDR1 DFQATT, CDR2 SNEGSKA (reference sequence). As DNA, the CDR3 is TGCAGTGCTAGAGACCCATGGGGCACAGATACGCAGTATTTT. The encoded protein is CSARDPWGTDTQYF.

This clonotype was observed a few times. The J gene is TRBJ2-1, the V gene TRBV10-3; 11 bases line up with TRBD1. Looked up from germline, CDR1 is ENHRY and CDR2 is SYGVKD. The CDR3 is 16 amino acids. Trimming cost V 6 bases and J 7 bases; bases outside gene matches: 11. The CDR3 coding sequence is TGTGCCATCAGCTTTTCCGGGACAGGGGGTCCAAATGAGCAGTTCTTC. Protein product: CAISFSGTGGPNEQFF.

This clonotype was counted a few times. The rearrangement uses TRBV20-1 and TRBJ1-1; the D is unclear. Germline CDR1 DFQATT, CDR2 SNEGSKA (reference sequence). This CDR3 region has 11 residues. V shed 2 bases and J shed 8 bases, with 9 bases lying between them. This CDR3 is CSARISLEAFF. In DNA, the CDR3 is TGCAGTGCTAGAATAAGCCTCGAAGCTTTCTTT.

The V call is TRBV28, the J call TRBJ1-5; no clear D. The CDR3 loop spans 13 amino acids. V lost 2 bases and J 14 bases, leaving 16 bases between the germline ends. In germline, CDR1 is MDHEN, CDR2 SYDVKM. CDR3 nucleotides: TGTGCCAGCAGTTTAGTTGTTCGGACGGAGAAGCATTTT. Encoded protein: CASSLVVRTEKHF. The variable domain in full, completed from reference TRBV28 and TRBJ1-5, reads DVKVTQSSRYLVKRTGEKVFLECVQDMDHENMFWYRQDPGLGLRLIYFSYDVKMKEKGDIPEGYSVSREKKERFSLILESASTNQTSMYLCASSLVVRTEKHFGDGTRLSIL.

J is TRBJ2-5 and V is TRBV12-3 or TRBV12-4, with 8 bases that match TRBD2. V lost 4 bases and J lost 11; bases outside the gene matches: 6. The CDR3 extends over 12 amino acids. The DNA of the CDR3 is TGTGCCAGCAGTTCAAGACTAGCGATGCAGTACTTC. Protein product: CASSSRLAMQYF.

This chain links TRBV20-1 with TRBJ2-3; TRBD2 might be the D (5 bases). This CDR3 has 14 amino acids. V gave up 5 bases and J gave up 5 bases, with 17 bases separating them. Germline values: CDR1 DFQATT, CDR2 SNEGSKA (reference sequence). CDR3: CSALLLGRKDTQYF. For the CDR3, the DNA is TGCAGTGCTCTCCTCCTAGGGAGAAAAGATACGCAGTATTTT.

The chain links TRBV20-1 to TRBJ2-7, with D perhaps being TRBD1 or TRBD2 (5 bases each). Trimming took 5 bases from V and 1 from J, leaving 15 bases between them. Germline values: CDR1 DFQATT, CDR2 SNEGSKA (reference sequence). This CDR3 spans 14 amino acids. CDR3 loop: CSASGRPGSYEQYF. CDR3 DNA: TGCAGTGCTTCGGGACGCCCGGGTTCCTACGAGCAGTACTTC.

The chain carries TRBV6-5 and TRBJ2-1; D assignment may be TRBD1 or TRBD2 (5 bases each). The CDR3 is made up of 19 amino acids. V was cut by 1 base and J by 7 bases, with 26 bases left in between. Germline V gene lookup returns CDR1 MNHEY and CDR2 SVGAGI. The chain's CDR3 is CASSYFLRSRGTPENEQFF. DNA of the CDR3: TGTGCCAGCAGTTACTTCCTCAGATCGAGGGGAACCCCAGAGAATGAGCAGTTCTTC.

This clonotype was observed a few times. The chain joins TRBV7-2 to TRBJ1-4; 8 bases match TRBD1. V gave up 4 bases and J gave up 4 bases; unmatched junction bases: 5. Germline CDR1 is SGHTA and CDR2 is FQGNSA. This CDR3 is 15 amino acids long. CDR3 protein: CASSSTGGSNEKLFF. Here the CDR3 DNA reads TGTGCCAGCAGCTCTACAGGGGGAAGTAATGAAAAACTGTTTTTT.